What follows are 27 T cell receptor beta chains derived from one specimen sequenced in a study of shared clonotypes between healthy human individuals. Some clones are missing from TCRdb's copy, which holds only in-frame ones; the method was immunoSEQ multiplex PCR. In the table there are some 2.4 million clones, roughly 93% of which are singletons. The sequencing input was naive CD4+ T cells from PBMCs. Subset noted: CD45RA+ positively selected. These receptors all stem from a man aged 18 to 29 in good health. Some clones in this sample may be carry-over from other donors' samples.

With respect to this clone: The sample holds other DNA sequences that translate to the same CDR3. The J gene is TRBJ2-7, the V gene TRBV15; D is unclear. Trimming stripped 0 bases from V and 2 bases from J, with 5 bases between. The CDR3 covers 13 residues. Germline V gene lookup returns CDR1 LNHNV and CDR2 YYDKDF (reference sequence). The CDR3: CATSRDRTYEQYF. CDR3 DNA sequence: TGTGCCACCAGCAGAGACAGGACCTACGAGCAGTACTTC. The full variable domain, completed using reference TRBV15 and TRBJ2-7, is DAMVIQNPRYQVTQFGKPVTLSCSQTLNHNVMYWYQQKSSQAPKLLFHYYDKDFNNEADTPDNFQSRRPNTSFCFLDIRSPGLGDTAMYLCATSRDRTYEQYFGPGTRLTVT.

The J gene is TRBJ2-1, the V gene TRBV9, with 9 bases identical to TRBD2. Trimming cost V 3 bases and J 8 bases; bases outside gene matches: 12. The CDR3 extends over 16 amino acids. Germline lookup yields CDR1 SGDLS and CDR2 YYNGEE. The CDR3 DNA is TGTGCCAGCAGCGGGCTAGGGACTAGCCCAGTAGATGAGCAGTTCTTC. Translated, it gives CASSGLGTSPVDEQFF. The whole variable domain, remainder taken from reference TRBV9 and TRBJ2-1, is DSGVTQTPKHLITATGQRVTLRCSPRSGDLSVYWYQQSLDQGLQFLIQYYNGEERAKGNILERFSAQQFPDLHSELNLSSLELGDSALYFCASSGLGTSPVDEQFFGPGTRLTVL.

This rearrangement joins TRBV5-1 to TRBJ2-1, with 8 bases fitting TRBD1. Germline CDR1 and CDR2: SGHRS and YFSETQ. The CDR3 extends over 15 amino acids. V shed 1 base and J 5 bases; nucleotides not matched to a gene: 5. CDR3 bases: TGCGCCAGCAGCTTGCTGGACAGGGCCAACAATGAGCAGTTCTTC. Its protein is CASSLLDRANNEQFF.

The V call is TRBV27, the J call TRBJ1-5; D ambiguous. The V gene's germline CDR1 is MNHEY and CDR2 SMNVEV (reference sequence). This CDR3 has 14 amino acids. V lost 2 bases to trimming and J lost 8 bases, with 13 bases between them. The CDR3 DNA is TGTGCCAGCAGTTTACGGCCGGGCGGGAAGCCCCAGCATTTT. It codes for CASSLRPGGKPQHF.

This sequence joins TRBV5-1 and TRBJ2-5, with D possibly being TRBD2 (6 bases). With 0 bases removed from V and 5 bases from J, the gap between germline ends came to 8 bases. The CDR3 is made up of 13 amino acids. From germline, CDR1 is SGHRS and CDR2 YFSETQ. CDR3 region: CASSLGGIETQYF. CDR3 in DNA: TGCGCCAGCAGCTTGGGCGGGATCGAGACCCAGTACTTC.

The chain carries TRBV5-1 and TRBJ1-3; D remains ambiguous. Germline CDR1 is SGHRS and CDR2 is YFSETQ. The CDR3 totals 15 residues. V lost 0 bases, J lost 2 bases, and 9 bases lay in between. DNA of the CDR3: TGCGCCAGCAGCTTGGAGATGGGGACTGGAAACACCATATATTTT. Its translation is CASSLEMGTGNTIYF.

The chain is built from TRBV27 and TRBJ2-6; D may be TRBD1 (5 bases). CDR1 MNHEY and CDR2 SMNVEV come from the germline V gene (reference sequence). V lost 6 bases, J lost 2 bases, and 11 bases lay in between. This CDR3 spans 15 amino acids. CDR3: CASRTRVTGANVLTF. Here the CDR3 DNA reads TGTGCCAGCAGAACCAGGGTTACTGGGGCCAACGTCCTGACTTTC.

The chain is built from TRBV5-4 and TRBJ2-4; the D is unclear. The germline V and J ends were trimmed by 1 base and 0 bases, with 5 bases remaining between them. The CDR3 has 14 amino acids. CDR1 is SGHNT and CDR2 is YYREEE in the germline V gene (reference sequence). The CDR3 sequence: CASSLSIAKNIQYF. The CDR3 DNA sequence: TGTGCCAGCAGCTTGTCGATAGCCAAAAACATTCAGTACTTC.

The rearrangement joins TRBV30 to TRBJ1-3, with D possibly TRBD1 on 5 matching bases. V was cut by 4 bases and J by 4 bases, with 14 bases left in between. The length of the CDR3 is 14 residues. Germline V CDR1 and CDR2: GTSNPN, SVGIG (reference sequence). CDR3 nucleotide sequence: TGTGCCTGGACCTCGGGGGGAACGGGAAACACCATATATTTT. This gives the protein CAWTSGGTGNTIYF.

Notes on this clone: The same CDR3 is also encoded by other DNA sequences in this sample. J is TRBJ2-3 and V is TRBV7-2, with D uncertain. Germline V gene sequence: CDR1 SGHTA, CDR2 FQGNSA. This CDR3 has 12 residues. The V gene lost 4 bases and the J gene lost 0 bases, with 2 bases spanning the gap. The CDR3, as DNA: TGTGCCAGCAGCTCTAGCACAGATACGCAGTATTTT. Its translation is CASSSSTDTQYF.

This chain links TRBV7-8 with TRBJ1-1; unclear D gene. Germline V gene sequence: CDR1 SGHVS, CDR2 FQNEAQ. The CDR3 spans 12 residues. V shed 0 bases and J shed 7 bases, with 6 bases lying between them. CDR3 amino acids: CASSLAGVEAFF. The CDR3 DNA reads TGTGCCAGCAGCTTAGCCGGAGTTGAAGCTTTCTTT.

The V gene is TRBV5-1, the J gene TRBJ2-2, with 8 nucleotides matching TRBD1. Germline assignment: CDR1 SGHRS and CDR2 YFSETQ. This CDR3 region has 16 residues. V trimming: 0 bases; J trimming: 4 bases; junction bases outside the gene matches: 5. CDR3 sequence reads: CASSLVAGGSTGELFF. As DNA, the CDR3 is TGCGCCAGCAGCTTGGTGGCAGGGGGCAGCACCGGGGAGCTGTTTTTT. The full variable domain, completed using reference TRBV5-1 and TRBJ2-2, is KAGVTQTPRYLIKTRGQQVTLSCSPISGHRSVSWYQQTPGQGLQFLFEYFSETQRNKGNFPGRFSGRQFSNSRSEMNVSTLELGDSALYLCASSLVAGGSTGELFFGEGSRLTVL.

J is TRBJ1-2 and V is TRBV4-3, with TRBD1 as a possible D gene (6 bases). The length of the CDR3 is 15 residues. Per germline, CDR1 LGHNA and CDR2 YSLEER. V was cut by 3 bases and J by 4 bases, with 15 bases left in between. The CDR3 coding sequence is TGCGCCAGCAGCCAGAGGGGGGACGGAAGCTATGGCTACACCTTC. It translates to CASSQRGDGSYGYTF.

This chain uses TRBV28 with TRBJ1-6; 7 bases align to TRBD1. V shed 6 bases, J shed 5 bases, and the junction held 4 bases outside the gene matches. CDR1 is MDHEN, CDR2 SYDVKM, per germline. This CDR3 comprises 14 residues. The CDR3 DNA reads as TGTGCCAGCAGCCCTACAGGGGATAATTCACCCCTCCACTTT. Residues: CASSPTGDNSPLHF.

The chain uses TRBV5-1 and TRBJ1-5; D possibly corresponds to TRBD1 (5 bases). Trimming took 4 bases from V and 3 from J, leaving 11 bases between them. Germline values: CDR1 SGHRS, CDR2 YFSETQ. This CDR3 is built from 14 residues. As DNA, the CDR3 is TGCGCCAGCAGCCCCGACAGAAACAATCAGCCCCAGCATTTT. The encoded protein is CASSPDRNNQPQHF.

The gene calls are TRBV28 and TRBJ1-2; perhaps TRBD1 as D (6 bases). Germline V gives CDR1 MDHEN, CDR2 SYDVKM. This CDR3 spans 14 amino acids. V dropped 6 bases and J dropped 9 bases, with 20 bases sitting between them. The DNA for the CDR3 is TGTGCCAGCAGCCCCGGACAGCTACAGAGAAGCTACACCTTC. It codes for CASSPGQLQRSYTF.

V gene TRBV19 combines with J gene TRBJ1-1, with D tentatively TRBD1 (5 bases). This CDR3 is built from 14 residues. CDR1 and CDR2 from the germline V gene are LNHDA and SQIVND (reference sequence). V was clipped by 3 bases and J by 1 base, with 9 bases between them. CDR3 nucleotide sequence: TGTGCCAGTAGTATCGGGACGTGGAACACTGAAGCTTTCTTT. Residues: CASSIGTWNTEAFF.

In regard to this clone: In the same sample, other DNA sequences code for this CDR3. CDR3: CASSLDSGNYGYTF. The CDR3 bases are TGTGCCAGCAGCTTGGATTCGGGAAACTATGGCTACACCTTC. The chain combines TRBV5-4 with TRBJ1-2; no firm D call. The CDR3 runs 14 residues. Trimming shortened V by 0 bases and J by 2 bases, and 8 bases separated the two germline ends. Germline-derived CDR1 and CDR2 are SGHNT and YYREEE (reference sequence). The entire variable domain, with the rest obtained from reference TRBV5-4 and TRBJ1-2, is as follows: ETGVTQSPTHLIKTRGQQVTLRCSSQSGHNTVSWYQQALGQGPQFIFQYYREEENGRGNFPPRFSGLQFPNYSSELNVNALELDDSALYLCASSLDSGNYGYTFGSGTRLTVV.

There are a few counts of this clone. This chain connects TRBV28 to TRBJ1-2, with TRBD1 identical over 8 bases. Germline V gene sequence: CDR1 MDHEN, CDR2 SYDVKM. The CDR3 totals 12 residues. V gave up 7 bases and J gave up 5 bases; unmatched junction bases: 3. CDR3 sequence: CASTGQGYGYTF. For the CDR3, the DNA is TGTGCCAGCACCGGACAGGGTTATGGCTACACCTTC.

The gene calls are TRBV6-5 and TRBJ2-1; the D gene is possibly TRBD1 (5 bases). Germline CDR1 MNHEY, CDR2 SVGAGI. V was pared by 2 bases and J by 0 bases, with 11 bases between. CDR3 size: 16 residues. The CDR3 DNA reads TGTGCCAGCAGTTACGAAGGGGTTAGCTCCTACAATGAGCAGTTCTTC. Protein product: CASSYEGVSSYNEQFF.

This clone was found once. This same CDR3 is encoded by further DNA sequences in the sample. The CDR3 nucleotides read TGTGCCAGCAGTTTAACCCTGAACACTGAAGCTTTCTTT. It specifies CASSLTLNTEAFF. The V gene is TRBV28, the J gene TRBJ1-1; D is unresolved. Germline V lookup: CDR1 MDHEN, CDR2 SYDVKM. The V end was cut by 2 bases, the J end by 0 bases, with 4 bases between. CDR3 length: 13 residues.

The chain employs TRBV18 and TRBJ2-5; D may be TRBD1 or TRBD2 (6 bases each). V shed 4 bases and J shed 3 bases, with 15 bases lying between them. This CDR3 is 15 amino acids long. Germline V gene data show CDR1 as KGHSH and CDR2 as LQKENI. CDR3 protein: CASSLHWGAEETQYF. Written as DNA, the CDR3 is TGTGCCAGCTCACTCCACTGGGGGGCTGAAGAGACCCAGTACTTC.

CDR3 amino acids: CASGVGDEKLFF. For the CDR3, the DNA is TGTGCCAGCGGCGTGGGAGATGAAAAACTGTTTTTT. This chain joins TRBV28 and TRBJ1-4; no reliable D call. Trimming took off 8 bases at V and 6 bases at J, with 10 bases between the two ends. CDR3 length equals 12 residues. Per germline, CDR1 MDHEN and CDR2 SYDVKM.

The rearrangement joins TRBV7-9 to TRBJ2-3, with TRBD1 as a possible D gene (6 bases). Germline V gene data show CDR1 as SEHNR and CDR2 as FQNEAQ (reference sequence). This CDR3 is 15 amino acids long. With 4 bases removed from V and 0 bases from J, the gap between germline ends came to 11 bases. The CDR3 nucleotides are TGTGCCAGCAGCTCCACAGGGACGAGCACAGATACGCAGTATTTT. This encodes CASSSTGTSTDTQYF.

The chain employs TRBV6-5 and TRBJ1-2, with 7 positions matching TRBD1. V shed 0 bases and J 4 bases; nucleotides not matched to a gene: 5. Germline CDR1 is MNHEY and CDR2 is SVGAGI. The CDR3 extends over 15 amino acids. In nucleotides, the CDR3 is TGTGCCAGCAGTTACTCACAGGGGAAACCCTATGGCTACACCTTC. The encoded protein is CASSYSQGKPYGYTF.

The V call is TRBV7-9, the J call TRBJ1-2, with 7 bases fitting TRBD1. Per germline, CDR1 SEHNR and CDR2 FQNEAQ (reference sequence). The CDR3 contains 14 residues. V shed 2 bases, J shed 4 bases, and the junction held 4 bases outside the gene matches. The DNA for the CDR3 is TGTGCCAGCAGCTTATCCCCAGGGGGCTATGGCTACACCTTC. Its protein is CASSLSPGGYGYTF.

This chain connects TRBV6-5 to TRBJ2-7; no firm D call. Trimming took 8 bases from V and 7 from J, leaving 18 bases between them. The CDR3 totals 13 residues. Germline V gene sequence: CDR1 MNHEY, CDR2 SVGAGI. CDR3 amino acids: CASGPTSLPEQYF. The DNA of the CDR3 is TGTGCCAGCGGCCCGACCTCTCTACCAGAGCAGTACTTC.